The 13 T cell receptor beta chains presented below share a single source sample, sequenced in a study of T cell responses to AZD1222 COVID-19 vaccine. Sequencing used immunoSEQ multiplex PCR; TCRdb keeps in-frame clones, though not all of them. The table has about 120,000 clones, about 92% seen once. The sequences come from peripheral blood, collected 28 days after the second AZD1222 dose. These receptors all stem from an adult who received the AZD1222 COVID-19 vaccine.

Here the CDR3 reads CASSHASGDRGRRGMNGYTF. The CDR3 nucleotides read TGCGCCAGCAGCCACGCATCTGGGGACCGAGGACGGAGGGGGATGAATGGCTACACCTTC. The chain combines TRBV4-1 with TRBJ1-2; tentatively, D is TRBD1 (6 bases). Germline assignment: CDR1 MGHRA and CDR2 YSYEKL. The V and J ends lost 3 bases and 6 bases respectively, with 32 bases between them. CDR3 length: 20 residues.

The genes are TRBV6-5 and TRBJ2-3; TRBD2 aligns across 8 bases. This CDR3 is 15 amino acids long. V shed 5 bases, J shed 3 bases, and the junction held 7 bases outside the gene matches. The V gene's germline CDR1 is MNHEY and CDR2 SVGAGI. The CDR3 DNA reads TGTGCCAGCAGTAACGGCGGGGGGCAGACAGATACGCAGTATTTT. This codes for CASSNGGGQTDTQYF.

This chain uses TRBV28 with TRBJ1-2; 9 nucleotides line up with TRBD1. Germline V gene sequence: CDR1 MDHEN, CDR2 SYDVKM. V was clipped by 5 bases and J by 4 bases; unmatched bases: 8. CDR3 length equals 15 residues. Written as DNA, the CDR3 is TGTGCCAGCAGTGTCACGGGACAGGGTAGCTATGGCTACACCTTC. The encoded protein is CASSVTGQGSYGYTF.

Relative to its sample, this clone is medium-sized. The chain carries TRBV27 and TRBJ1-3; no clear D gene. Trimming left V 0 bases short and J 0 bases short, with 6 bases between. Germline V gives CDR1 MNHEY, CDR2 SMNVEV (reference sequence). There are 15 residues in the CDR3. The chain's CDR3 is CASSLSPSSGNTIYF. In DNA form, the CDR3 reads TGTGCCAGCAGTTTATCCCCGAGCTCTGGAAACACCATATATTTT.

This chain uses TRBV24-1 with TRBJ1-5; 8 nucleotides match TRBD1. Germline CDR1 is KGHDR and CDR2 is SFDVKD. V dropped 3 bases and J dropped 4; count of bases not matched to a gene: 4. This CDR3 contains 15 residues. The CDR3 here is CATSDPGQGNQPQHF. In DNA form, the CDR3 reads TGTGCCACCAGTGATCCCGGACAGGGTAATCAGCCCCAGCATTTT.

The rearrangement uses TRBV4-1 and TRBJ2-7; tentatively, D is TRBD2 (5 bases). Trimming took 4 bases from V and 3 from J, leaving 19 bases between them. From germline, CDR1 is MGHRA and CDR2 YSYEKL. This CDR3 is built from 16 residues. CDR3 loop: CASSLGFGSRIYEQYF. Here the CDR3 DNA reads TGCGCCAGCAGCCTCGGTTTTGGGAGCAGGATCTACGAGCAGTACTTC.

The chain combines TRBV7-2 with TRBJ1-5; the D is unclear. The CDR3 is made up of 14 amino acids. The V and J ends lost 5 bases and 3 bases respectively, with 11 bases between them. Germline-derived CDR1 and CDR2 are SGHTA and FQGNSA. The CDR3 DNA sequence: TGTGCCAGCAGCGTCAGAGGTCCCAATCAGCCCCAGCATTTT. The encoded protein is CASSVRGPNQPQHF.

The sample holds one count of this clone. V is TRBV5-6 and J is TRBJ1-2, with TRBD1 as a possible D gene (6 bases). CDR1 SGHDT and CDR2 YYEEEE come from the germline V gene. The CDR3 loop spans 14 amino acids. V was trimmed by 0 bases and J by 4 bases, leaving 10 bases between them. The CDR3 here is CASSLGTGIYGYTF. In DNA, the CDR3 is TGTGCCAGCAGCTTGGGCACAGGGATCTATGGCTACACCTTC.

On this clone itself: Sequence at one end of the junction differs from germline and may be a read error. This chain connects TRBV14 to TRBJ1-1; no reliable D call. Germline CDR1 SGHDN, CDR2 FVKESK. CDR3 length: 13 residues. The CDR3 DNA sequence: TGTGCCAGCAGTCAAGGAGGGTGGGCTGAAGCTTTCTTT. Protein product: CASSQGGWAEAFF.

V is TRBV19 and J is TRBJ1-5, with D maybe TRBD1 (5 bases). Germline V gene lookup returns CDR1 LNHDA and CDR2 SQIVND (reference sequence). There are 17 residues in the CDR3. The V gene lost 1 base and the J gene lost 2 bases, with 15 bases spanning the gap. In DNA, the CDR3 is TGTGCCAGTAGTATAGTCCCAGGGAAAAAGGGCAATCAGCCCCAGCATTTT. It codes for CASSIVPGKKGNQPQHF. Full variable domain (missing parts from reference TRBV19 and TRBJ1-5): DGGITQSPKYLFRKEGQNVTLSCEQNLNHDAMYWYRQDPGQGLRLIYYSQIVNDFQKGDIAEGYSVSREKKESFPLTVTSAQKNPTAFYLCASSIVPGKKGNQPQHFGDGTRLSIL.

This clone was observed once. The chain has TRBV19 and TRBJ2-3; possibly TRBD1 for D (5 bases). The CDR3 totals 15 residues. Per germline, CDR1 LNHDA and CDR2 SQIVND (reference sequence). Trimming stripped 6 bases from V and 6 bases from J, with 19 bases between. Here the CDR3 DNA reads TGTGCCAGTAGCCGATCCGAGGCAGGGTCGGATACGCAGTATTTT. Its protein product is CASSRSEAGSDTQYF.

This chain links TRBV28 with TRBJ1-6, with 7 bases aligning to TRBD1. V was clipped by 8 bases and J by 2 bases; unmatched bases: 15. Germline V gene sequence: CDR1 MDHEN, CDR2 SYDVKM. This CDR3 region has 18 residues. The CDR3 bases are TGTGCCAGCTATTCACCTGGGCAGGGGGTCACCTATAATTCACCCCTCCACTTT. Protein product: CASYSPGQGVTYNSPLHF.

The chain has TRBV7-8 and TRBJ1-1; D remains ambiguous. With 0 bases removed from V and 6 bases from J, the gap between germline ends came to 14 bases. The V gene's germline CDR1 is SGHVS and CDR2 FQNEAQ. The CDR3 has 15 residues. DNA of the CDR3: TGTGCCAGCAGCTTAGCCGGGCAGCCAGGCGCTGAAGCTTTCTTT. Translation: CASSLAGQPGAEAFF.